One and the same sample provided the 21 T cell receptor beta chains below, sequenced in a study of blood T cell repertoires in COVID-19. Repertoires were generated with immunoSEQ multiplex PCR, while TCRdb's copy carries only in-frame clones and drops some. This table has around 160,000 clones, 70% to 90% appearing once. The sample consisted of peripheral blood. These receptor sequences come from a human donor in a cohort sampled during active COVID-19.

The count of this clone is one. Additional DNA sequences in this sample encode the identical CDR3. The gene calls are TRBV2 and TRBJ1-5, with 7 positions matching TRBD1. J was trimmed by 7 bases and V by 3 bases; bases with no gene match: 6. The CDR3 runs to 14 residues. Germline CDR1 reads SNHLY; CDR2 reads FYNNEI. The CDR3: CASSDRGRNQPQHF. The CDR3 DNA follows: TGTGCCAGCAGTGACAGGGGGAGGAACCAGCCCCAGCATTTT.

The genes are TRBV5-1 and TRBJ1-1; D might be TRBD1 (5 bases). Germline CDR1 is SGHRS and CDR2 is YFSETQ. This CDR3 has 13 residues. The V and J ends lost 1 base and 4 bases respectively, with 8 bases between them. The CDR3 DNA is TGCGCCAGCAGCTTGCTGGGGCCCACTGAAGCTTTCTTT. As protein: CASSLLGPTEAFF.

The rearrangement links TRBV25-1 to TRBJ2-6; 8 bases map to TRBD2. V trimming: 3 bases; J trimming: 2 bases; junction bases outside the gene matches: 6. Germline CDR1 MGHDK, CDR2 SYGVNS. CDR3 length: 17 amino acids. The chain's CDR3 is CASSEPRGGTGANVLTF. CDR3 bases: TGTGCCAGCAGTGAGCCCCGCGGGGGGACTGGGGCCAACGTCCTGACTTTC.

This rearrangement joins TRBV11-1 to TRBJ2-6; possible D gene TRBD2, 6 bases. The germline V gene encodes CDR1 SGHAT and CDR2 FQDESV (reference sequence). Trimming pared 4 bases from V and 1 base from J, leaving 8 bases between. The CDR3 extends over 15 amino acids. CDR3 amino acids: CASSSLASGANVLTF. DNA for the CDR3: TGTGCCAGCAGCTCTCTAGCGTCTGGGGCCAACGTCCTGACTTTC.

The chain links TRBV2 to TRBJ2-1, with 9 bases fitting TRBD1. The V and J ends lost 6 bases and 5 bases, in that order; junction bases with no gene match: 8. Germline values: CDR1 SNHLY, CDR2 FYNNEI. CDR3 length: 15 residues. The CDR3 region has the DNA TGTGCCAGCAGACGCGACAGGGGGGGAAACAATGAGCAGTTCTTC. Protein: CASRRDRGGNNEQFF.

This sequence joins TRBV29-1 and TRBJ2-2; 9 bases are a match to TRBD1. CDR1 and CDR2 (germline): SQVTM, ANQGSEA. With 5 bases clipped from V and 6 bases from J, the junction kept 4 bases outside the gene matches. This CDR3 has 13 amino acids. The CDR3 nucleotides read TGCAGCGTTCAACAGGGGGCGCCCGGGGAGCTGTTTTTT. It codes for CSVQQGAPGELFF.

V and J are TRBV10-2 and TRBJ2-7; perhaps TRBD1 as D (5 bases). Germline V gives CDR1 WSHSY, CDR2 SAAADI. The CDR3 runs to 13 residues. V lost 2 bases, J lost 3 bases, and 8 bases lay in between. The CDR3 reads CASSERGIYEQYF. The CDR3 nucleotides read TGCGCCAGCAGTGAGAGGGGAATCTACGAGCAGTACTTC.

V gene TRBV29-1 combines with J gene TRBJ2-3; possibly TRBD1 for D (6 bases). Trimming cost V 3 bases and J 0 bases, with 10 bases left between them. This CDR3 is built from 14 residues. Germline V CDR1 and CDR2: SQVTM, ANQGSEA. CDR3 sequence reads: CSVDSGASTDTQYF. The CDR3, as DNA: TGCAGCGTTGATTCAGGGGCTAGCACAGATACGCAGTATTTT.

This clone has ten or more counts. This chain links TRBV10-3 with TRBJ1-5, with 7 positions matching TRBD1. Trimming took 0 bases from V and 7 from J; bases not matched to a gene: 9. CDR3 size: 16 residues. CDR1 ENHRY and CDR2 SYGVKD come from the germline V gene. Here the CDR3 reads CAISESRGGAGQPQHF. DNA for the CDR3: TGTGCCATCAGTGAGTCCCGAGGGGGCGCAGGGCAGCCCCAGCATTTT.

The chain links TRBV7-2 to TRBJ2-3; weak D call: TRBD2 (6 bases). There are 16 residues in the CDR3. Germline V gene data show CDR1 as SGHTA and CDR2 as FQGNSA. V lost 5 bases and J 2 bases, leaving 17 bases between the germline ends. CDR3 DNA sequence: TGTGCCAGCAGCACCAGTATTGGGGGGACCACAGATACGCAGTATTTT. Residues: CASSTSIGGTTDTQYF.

CDR3 loop: CSVLQETQYF. The CDR3 nucleotides are TGCAGCGTTCTCCAAGAGACCCAGTACTTC. This chain uses TRBV29-1 with TRBJ2-5; the D is unclear. V was shortened by 5 bases and J by 1 base, with 2 bases between the two germline ends. In germline, CDR1 is SQVTM, CDR2 ANQGSEA. The CDR3 length is 10 residues.

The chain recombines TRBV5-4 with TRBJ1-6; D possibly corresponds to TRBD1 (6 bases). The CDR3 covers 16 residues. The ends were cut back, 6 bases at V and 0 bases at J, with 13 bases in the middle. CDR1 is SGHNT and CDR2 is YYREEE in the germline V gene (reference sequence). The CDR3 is CASTETGSSYNSPLHF. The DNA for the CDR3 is TGTGCCAGCACTGAGACAGGCAGCTCCTATAATTCACCCCTCCACTTT. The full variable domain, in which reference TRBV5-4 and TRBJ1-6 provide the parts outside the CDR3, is ETGVTQSPTHLIKTRGQQVTLRCSSQSGHNTVSWYQQALGQGPQFIFQYYREEENGRGNFPPRFSGLQFPNYSSELNVNALELDDSALYLCASTETGSSYNSPLHFGNGTRLTVT.

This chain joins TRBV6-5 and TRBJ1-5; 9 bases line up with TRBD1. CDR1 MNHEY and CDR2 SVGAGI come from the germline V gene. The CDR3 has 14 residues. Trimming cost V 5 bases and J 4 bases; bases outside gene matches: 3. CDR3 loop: CASSKGQGNQPQHF. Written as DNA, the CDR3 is TGTGCCAGCAGTAAGGGACAGGGAAATCAGCCCCAGCATTTT.

This CDR3 reads CASSPAPSLDRGNTGELFF. The CDR3 DNA is TGTGCCAGCAGTCCAGCCCCTAGCCTTGACAGGGGAAACACCGGGGAGCTGTTTTTT. The V gene is TRBV28, the J gene TRBJ2-2, with 8 bases matching TRBD1. V lost 5 bases, J lost 2 bases, and 16 bases stayed unmatched. In germline, CDR1 is MDHEN, CDR2 SYDVKM. The CDR3 contains 19 residues. Combining the CDR3 with reference TRBV28 and TRBJ2-2 gives the whole variable domain DVKVTQSSRYLVKRTGEKVFLECVQDMDHENMFWYRQDPGLGLRLIYFSYDVKMKEKGDIPEGYSVSREKKERFSLILESASTNQTSMYLCASSPAPSLDRGNTGELFFGEGSRLTVL.

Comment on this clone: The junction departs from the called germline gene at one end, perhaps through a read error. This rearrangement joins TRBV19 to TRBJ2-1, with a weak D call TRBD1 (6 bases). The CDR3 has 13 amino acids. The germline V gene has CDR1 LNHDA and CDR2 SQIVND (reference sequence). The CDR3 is CASRIGQTNEQFF. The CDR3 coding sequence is TGTGCCAGTAGGATAGGACAGACCAATGAGCAGTTCTTC.

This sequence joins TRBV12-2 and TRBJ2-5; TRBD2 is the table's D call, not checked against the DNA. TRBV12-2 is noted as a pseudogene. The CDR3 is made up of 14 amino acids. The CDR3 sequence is CASRPDPLQETQYF. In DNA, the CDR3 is TGTGCAAGTCGCCCCGATCCCCTACAAGAGACCCAGTACTTC.

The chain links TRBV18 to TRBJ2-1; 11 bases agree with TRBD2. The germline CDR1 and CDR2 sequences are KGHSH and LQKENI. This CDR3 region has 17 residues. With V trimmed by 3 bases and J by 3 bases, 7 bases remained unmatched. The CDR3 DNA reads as TGTGCCAGCTCACCCCAAACTAGCGGGAGTTACTACAATGAGCAGTTCTTC. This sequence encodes CASSPQTSGSYYNEQFF.

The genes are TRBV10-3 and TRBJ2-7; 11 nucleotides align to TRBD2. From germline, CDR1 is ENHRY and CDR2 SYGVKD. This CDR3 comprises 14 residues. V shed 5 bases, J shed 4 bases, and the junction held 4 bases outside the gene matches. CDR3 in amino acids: CAISPTSGGYEQYF. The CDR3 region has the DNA TGTGCCATCAGTCCCACTAGCGGGGGTTACGAGCAGTACTTC.

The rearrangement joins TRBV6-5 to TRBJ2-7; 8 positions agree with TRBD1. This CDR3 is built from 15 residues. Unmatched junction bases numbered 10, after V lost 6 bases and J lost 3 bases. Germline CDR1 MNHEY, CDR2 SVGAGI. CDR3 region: CASSVHGQGFYEQYF. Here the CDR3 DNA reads TGTGCCAGCAGCGTACACGGACAGGGCTTCTACGAGCAGTACTTC.

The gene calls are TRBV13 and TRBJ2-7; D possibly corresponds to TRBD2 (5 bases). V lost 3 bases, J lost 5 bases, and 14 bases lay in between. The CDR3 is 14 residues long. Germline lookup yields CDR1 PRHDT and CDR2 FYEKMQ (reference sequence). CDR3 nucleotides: TGTGCCAGCAGCTTGCGAGCGGAGATCGACGAGCAGTACTTC. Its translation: CASSLRAEIDEQYF. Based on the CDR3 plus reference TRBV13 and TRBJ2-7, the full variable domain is AAGVIQSPRHLIKEKRETATLKCYPIPRHDTVYWYQQGPGQDPQFLISFYEKMQSDKGSIPDRFSAQQFSDYHSELNMSSLELGDSALYFCASSLRAEIDEQYFGPGTRLTVT.

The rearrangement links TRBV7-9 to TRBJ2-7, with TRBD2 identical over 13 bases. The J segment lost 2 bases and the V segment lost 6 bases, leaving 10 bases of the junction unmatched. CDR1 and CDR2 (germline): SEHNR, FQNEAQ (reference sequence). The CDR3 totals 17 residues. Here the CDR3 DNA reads TGTGCCAGCAGGGGGCCACTAGCGGGAGGGAAAGCCTACGAGCAGTACTTC. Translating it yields CASRGPLAGGKAYEQYF.